This TCR beta chain comes out of a study of T cells after yellow fever vaccination. The study, taken as a whole, reports: Researchers report a weaker secondary response that nonetheless peaked faster, day 5 versus 15. The study re-detected most primary-vaccination clones after the booster (96% CD4, roughly 88% CD8).

Germline V gene lookup returns CDR1 LGHDT and CDR2 YNNKEL (reference sequence). With V trimmed by 8 bases and J by 0 bases, 6 bases remained unmatched. This CDR3 has 16 residues. Universal primer sites and UMIs were introduced during 5'RACE template-switching synthesis of TCR cDNA. TCRdb re-analysed the 5' RACE reads in MiXCR, keeping a single row per CDR3 protein. The repertoire consists of 500,000 to 650,000 distinct CDR3 sequences, with 12% occurring once and the leading ten covering under 15%. This clonotype came up a few times. The antigen is not known. V gene TRBV3-1 combines with J gene TRBJ2-6; 8 bases are shared with TRBD1. The clonotype originates from a man aged 25 to 40 who received the YFV17D yellow fever vaccine. The sequencing here drew on PBMCs, taken on the day of the yellow fever booster vaccination. The CDR3 bases are TGTGCCAGCGAACGGACAGGGCGCTCTGGGGCCAACGTCCTGACTTTC. It codes for CASERTGRSGANVLTF.